One and the same sample provided the 3 T cell receptor beta chains below, sequenced in a study of Graves' ophthalmopathy and Graves' hyperthyroidism. TCR beta CDR3 regions were amplified from RNA transcripts. RT-PCR with HTBI primers came first, then second-round multiplex PCR. TCRdb recomputed calls from the multiplex PCR reads with MiXCR, one row per CDR3 protein. This table has about 1.2 million distinct CDR3 sequences, about two fifths appearing once. Sequencing was carried out using peripheral blood or thyroid tissue (not recorded which). These receptors came from an adult man with Graves' hyperthyroidism.

This clonotype was counted only a few times. This chain links TRBV27 with TRBJ2-7; D unclear. Germline values: CDR1 MNHEY, CDR2 SMNVEV (reference sequence). CDR3 size: 13 residues. Trimming left V 3 bases short and J 2 bases short, with 8 bases between. CDR3 loop: CASSFAAAYEQYF. The CDR3 DNA reads as TGTGCCAGCAGTTTCGCAGCAGCCTACGAGCAGTACTTC.

V is TRBV30 and J is TRBJ1-1; D not resolved. V lost 4 bases to trimming and J lost 6 bases, with 9 bases between them. From germline, CDR1 is GTSNPN and CDR2 SVGIG (reference sequence). The CDR3 totals 11 residues. CDR3 in amino acids: CAWNAESEAFF. The CDR3 nucleotides are TGTGCCTGGAACGCGGAATCTGAAGCTTTCTTT.

The V gene is TRBV25-1, the J gene TRBJ2-3, with TRBD2 identical over 9 bases. The CDR3 length is 19 residues. With 1 base clipped from V and 5 bases from J, the junction kept 16 bases outside the gene matches. Germline CDR1 MGHDK, CDR2 SYGVNS. CDR3 bases: TGTGCCAGCAGTGAATTCCGAACCGGACTAGCGAGAGGATTAGATACGCAGTATTTT. This codes for CASSEFRTGLARGLDTQYF. Full variable domain (outside the CDR3, taken from reference TRBV25-1 and TRBJ2-3): EADIYQTPRYLVIGTGKKITLECSQTMGHDKMYWYQQDPGMELHLIHYSYGVNSTEKGDLSSESTVSRIRTEHFPLTLESARPSHTSQYLCASSEFRTGLARGLDTQYFGPGTRLTVL.